The 15 T cell receptor beta chains below come from one sample, sequenced in a study of blood T cell repertoires in COVID-19. Profiled with immunoSEQ multiplex PCR; TCRdb holds only in-frame clones, not every one. The table lists about 150,000 clones, 75% to 80% of them singletons. Material: peripheral blood. These receptors were collected from a man at least 80 years old with acute or convalescent COVID-19.

This clone was counted only a few times. The chain recombines TRBV3-1 (or the pseudogene TRBV3-2) with TRBJ2-7; maybe TRBD2 (5 bases). This CDR3 is 15 amino acids long. The V and J ends lost 4 bases and 4 bases respectively, with 17 bases between them. The germline V gene has CDR1 LGHDT and CDR2 YNNKEL (reference sequence). The CDR3 region has the DNA TGTGCCAGCAGCCGACGAGTGACTACCGATTACGAGCAGTACTTC. Translated: CASSRRVTTDYEQYF.

This clone appeared a few times. The chain links TRBV7-8 to TRBJ2-2, with no clear D. Trimming shortened V by 8 bases and J by 6 bases, and 13 bases separated the two germline ends. This CDR3 comprises 13 residues. Germline values: CDR1 SGHVS, CDR2 FQNEAQ. DNA of the CDR3: TGTGCCAGCCGAGTGTATGACTCCGGGGAGCTGTTTTTT. Translated: CASRVYDSGELFF.

This clone was seen just once. CDR3: CAIGGPPSYEQYF. The DNA for the CDR3 is TGTGCTATCGGAGGGCCCCCCTCCTACGAGCAGTACTTC. The gene calls are TRBV6-5 and TRBJ2-7, with D perhaps matching TRBD2 (6 bases). Germline V gene data show CDR1 as MNHEY and CDR2 as SVGAGI. There are 13 residues in the CDR3.

This sequence joins TRBV18 and TRBJ1-4, with no clear D. CDR3 size: 14 residues. In germline, CDR1 is KGHSH, CDR2 LQKENI. V was cut by 3 bases and J by 7 bases, with 12 bases left in between. The CDR3 loop is CASSPGTEGEKLFF. Written as DNA, the CDR3 is TGTGCCAGCTCACCGGGCACAGAGGGTGAAAAACTGTTTTTT.

The J gene is TRBJ2-1, the V gene TRBV5-8; 9 bases match TRBD2. The trim removed 0 bases at V and 3 bases at J, leaving 4 bases unmatched. The CDR3 extends over 16 amino acids. CDR1 is SGHTS, CDR2 YDEGEE, per germline. The CDR3 loop reads CASSLVLAGYYNEQFF. CDR3 DNA sequence: TGTGCCAGCAGCTTGGTTCTAGCGGGGTACTACAATGAGCAGTTCTTC.

This clone was counted a single time. CDR3 amino acids: CASCPGQGAFAVAAFF. In DNA, the CDR3 is TGTGCCAGCTGTCCGGGACAGGGGGCATTCGCAGTTGCTGCTTTCTTT. The chain combines TRBV2 with TRBJ1-1; 12 bases agree with TRBD1. This CDR3 is 16 amino acids long. V shed 8 bases and J 11 bases; nucleotides not matched to a gene: 18. In germline, CDR1 is SNHLY, CDR2 FYNNEI.

This chain links TRBV7-9 with TRBJ1-6; 12 nucleotides match TRBD1. Per germline, CDR1 SEHNR and CDR2 FQNEAQ (reference sequence). This CDR3 is built from 18 residues. V lost 7 bases and J lost 7; bases outside the gene matches: 14. CDR3 loop: CASTKAPGQGAENSPLHF. The CDR3 DNA follows: TGTGCCAGCACCAAAGCCCCGGGACAGGGGGCGGAAAATTCACCCCTCCACTTT.

V gene TRBV5-1 combines with J gene TRBJ2-3; perhaps TRBD2 as D (5 bases). This CDR3 contains 14 residues. The germline V gene has CDR1 SGHRS and CDR2 YFSETQ. V shed 7 bases and J shed 0 bases, with 12 bases lying between them. CDR3: CASRSGPSTDTQYF. The CDR3 DNA reads TGCGCCAGCCGGAGCGGCCCTAGCACAGATACGCAGTATTTT.

The rearrangement uses TRBV7-9 and TRBJ1-2; D gene uncertain. V lost 1 base and J 8 bases, leaving 14 bases between the germline ends. The CDR3 is made up of 14 amino acids. Germline-derived CDR1 and CDR2 are SEHNR and FQNEAQ (reference sequence). CDR3 in amino acids: CASSLVVPGDGYTF. The CDR3 region has the DNA TGTGCCAGCAGCTTAGTAGTGCCAGGCGACGGCTACACCTTC.

The V gene is TRBV29-1, the J gene TRBJ2-1; 10 bases align to TRBD1. CDR3 length equals 13 residues. Germline lookup yields CDR1 SQVTM and CDR2 ANQGSEA. V shed 3 bases and J 9 bases; nucleotides not matched to a gene: 5. The CDR3 sequence: CSVELGQGTEQFF. For the CDR3, the DNA is TGCAGCGTTGAGTTGGGACAGGGGACTGAGCAGTTCTTC.

The chain joins TRBV15 to TRBJ2-2; weak D call: TRBD1 (5 bases). CDR1 and CDR2 from the germline V gene are LNHNV and YYDKDF (reference sequence). There are 16 residues in the CDR3. The V end was cut by 4 bases, the J end by 4 bases, with 16 bases between. The CDR3 DNA follows: TGTGCCACCAGCACCAACCTTGGGGCGGTCACCGGGGAGCTGTTTTTT. Protein sequence: CATSTNLGAVTGELFF.

The V gene is TRBV5-5, the J gene TRBJ1-1; maybe TRBD1 (5 bases). Trimming pared 4 bases from V and 0 bases from J, leaving 19 bases between. CDR3 length: 17 amino acids. In germline, CDR1 is SGHKS, CDR2 YYEKEE (reference sequence). CDR3 nucleotide sequence: TGTGCCAGCAGCCCAATCGGGCATCCAGGGATGAACACTGAAGCTTTCTTT. Residues: CASSPIGHPGMNTEAFF.

As to this clone: Additional DNA sequences in this sample encode the identical CDR3. The V and J genes are TRBV7-2 and TRBJ1-5; D might be TRBD1 (6 bases). V was pared by 5 bases and J by 5 bases, with 13 bases between. This CDR3 spans 14 amino acids. Germline lookup yields CDR1 SGHTA and CDR2 FQGNSA. The CDR3 sequence: CASSPNRVDQPQHF. CDR3 nucleotides: TGTGCCAGCAGCCCGAACAGGGTCGATCAGCCCCAGCATTTT.

This clone was observed a few times. This chain connects TRBV7-8 to TRBJ2-1, with D perhaps matching TRBD1 (8 bases). The germline CDR1 and CDR2 sequences are SGHVS and FQNEAQ. This CDR3 spans 15 amino acids. The V end was cut by 5 bases, the J end by 3 bases, with 14 bases between. CDR3 sequence: CASSLTGEGYNEQFF. The CDR3 nucleotides read TGTGCCAGCAGCCTGACAGGGGAGGGCTACAATGAGCAGTTCTTC.

The chain joins TRBV11-2 to TRBJ2-1; D perhaps matches TRBD2 (5 bases). Trimming stripped 3 bases from V and 8 bases from J, with 8 bases between. CDR1 SGHAT and CDR2 FQNNGV come from the germline V gene. The CDR3 runs 12 residues. As DNA, the CDR3 is TGTGCCAGCAGCTTGAGGGTGGATGAGCAGTTCTTC. It specifies CASSLRVDEQFF.